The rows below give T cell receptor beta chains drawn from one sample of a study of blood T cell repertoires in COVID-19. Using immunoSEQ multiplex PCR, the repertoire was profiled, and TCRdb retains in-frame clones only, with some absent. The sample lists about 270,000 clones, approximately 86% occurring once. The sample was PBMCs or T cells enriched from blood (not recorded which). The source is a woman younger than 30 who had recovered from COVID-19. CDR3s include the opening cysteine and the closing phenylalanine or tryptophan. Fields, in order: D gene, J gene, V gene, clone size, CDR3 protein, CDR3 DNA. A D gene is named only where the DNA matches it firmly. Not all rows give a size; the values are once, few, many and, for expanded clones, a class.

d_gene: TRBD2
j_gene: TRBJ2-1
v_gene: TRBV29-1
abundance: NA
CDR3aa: CSSDRASGSHEQFF
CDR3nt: TGCAGCTCGGATCGGGCTAGCGGGAGCCATGAGCAGTTCTTC

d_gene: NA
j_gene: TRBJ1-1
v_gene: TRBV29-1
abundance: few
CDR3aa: CSVNRKNTEAFF
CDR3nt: TGCAGCGTTAACAGGAAGAACACTGAAGCTTTCTTT

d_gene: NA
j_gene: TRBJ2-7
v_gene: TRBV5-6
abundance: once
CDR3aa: CASSSATNHEQYF
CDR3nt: TGTGCCAGCAGCAGCGCAACTAACCACGAGCAGTACTTC

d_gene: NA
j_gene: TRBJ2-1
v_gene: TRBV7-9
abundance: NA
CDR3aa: CASSHPERVSEQFF
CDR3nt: TGTGCCAGCAGCCACCCGGAGCGGGTCAGTGAGCAGTTCTTC

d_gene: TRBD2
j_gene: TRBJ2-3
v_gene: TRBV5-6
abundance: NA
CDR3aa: CASCPGGPADTQYF
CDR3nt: TGTGCCTCGTGTCCGGGGGGGCCCGCAGATACGCAGTATTTT

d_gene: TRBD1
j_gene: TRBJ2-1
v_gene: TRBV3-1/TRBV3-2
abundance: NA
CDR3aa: CASSPGQGPYNEQFF
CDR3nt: TGTGCCAGCAGCCCCGGACAGGGCCCCTACAATGAGCAGTTCTTC

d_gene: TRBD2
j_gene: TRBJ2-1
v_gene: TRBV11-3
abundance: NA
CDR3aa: CASEGLAGAGLFF
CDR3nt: TGTGCCAGCGAGGGACTAGCGGGGGCCGGGCTGTTCTTC

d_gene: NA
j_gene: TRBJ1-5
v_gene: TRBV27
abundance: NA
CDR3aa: CASQGTRDGPQHF
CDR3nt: TGTGCCAGCCAGGGGACAAGAGATGGGCCCCAGCATTTT

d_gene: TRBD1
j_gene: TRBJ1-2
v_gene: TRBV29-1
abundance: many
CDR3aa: CSVEKAQDRNGYTF
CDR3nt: TGCAGCGTTGAAAAAGCCCAGGACAGGAATGGCTACACCTTC

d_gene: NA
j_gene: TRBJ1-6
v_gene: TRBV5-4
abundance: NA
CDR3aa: CASSPYAGSAPASPLHF
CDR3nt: TGTGCCAGCAGCCCCTATGCAGGCTCCGCTCCAGCTTCACCCCTCCACTTT

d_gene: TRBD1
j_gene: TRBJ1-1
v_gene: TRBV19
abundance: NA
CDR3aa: CATVPGQLNTEAFF
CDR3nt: TGTGCCACCGTCCCGGGACAGTTGAACACTGAAGCTTTCTTT

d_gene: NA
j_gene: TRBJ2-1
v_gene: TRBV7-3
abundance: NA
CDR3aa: CASSGSSYNEQFF
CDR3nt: TGTGCCAGCAGCGGTAGCTCCTACAATGAGCAGTTCTTC

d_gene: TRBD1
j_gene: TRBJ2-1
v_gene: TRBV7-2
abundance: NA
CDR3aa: CASSLPGQGMANEQFF
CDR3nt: TGTGCCAGCAGCTTACCGGGACAGGGGATGGCCAATGAGCAGTTCTTC

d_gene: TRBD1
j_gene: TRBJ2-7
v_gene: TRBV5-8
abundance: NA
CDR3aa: CASSLQGSEQYF
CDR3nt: TGTGCCAGCAGCTTACAGGGGTCCGAGCAGTACTTC

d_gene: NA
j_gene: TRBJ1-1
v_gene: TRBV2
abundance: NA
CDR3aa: CASTWTDIEAFF
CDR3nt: TGTGCCAGCACTTGGACGGACATTGAAGCTTTCTTT

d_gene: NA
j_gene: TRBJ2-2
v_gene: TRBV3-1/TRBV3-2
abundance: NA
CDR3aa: CASSQDRESSGELFF
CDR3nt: TGTGCCAGCAGCCAAGACCGGGAGAGCTCCGGGGAGCTGTTTTTT

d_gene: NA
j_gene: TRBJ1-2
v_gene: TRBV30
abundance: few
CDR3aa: CAWKQGNYGYTF
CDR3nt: TGTGCCTGGAAGCAGGGAAACTATGGCTACACCTTC

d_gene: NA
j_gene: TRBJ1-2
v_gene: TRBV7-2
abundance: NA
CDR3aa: CASSPLPTGNYGYTF
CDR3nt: TGTGCCAGCAGCCCCCTACCGACAGGTAACTATGGCTACACCTTC

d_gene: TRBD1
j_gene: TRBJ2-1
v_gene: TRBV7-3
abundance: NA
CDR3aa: CASSRGTGGNNEQFF
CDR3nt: TGTGCCAGCAGCCGTGGGACAGGGGGTAACAATGAGCAGTTCTTC

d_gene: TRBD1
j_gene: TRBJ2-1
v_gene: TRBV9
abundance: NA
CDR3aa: CASSATGTSNEQFF
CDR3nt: TGTGCCAGCAGCGCGACAGGGACGAGCAATGAGCAGTTCTTC

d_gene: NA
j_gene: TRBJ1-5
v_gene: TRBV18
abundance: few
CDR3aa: CASSPNTGWSNQPQHF
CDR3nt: TGTGCCAGCTCACCAAATACAGGGTGGAGCAATCAGCCCCAGCATTTT

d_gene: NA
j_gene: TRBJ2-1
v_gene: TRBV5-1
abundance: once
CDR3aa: CASSPWEDEQFF
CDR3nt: TGCGCCAGCAGCCCCTGGGAGGATGAGCAGTTCTTC

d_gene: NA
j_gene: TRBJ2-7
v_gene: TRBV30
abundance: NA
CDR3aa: CAWSAGYYEQYF
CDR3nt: TGTGCCTGGAGTGCGGGGTATTACGAGCAGTACTTC

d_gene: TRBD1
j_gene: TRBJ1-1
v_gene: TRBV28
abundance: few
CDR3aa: CASSYRGMNTEAFF
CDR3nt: TGTGCCAGCAGTTACAGGGGGATGAACACTGAAGCTTTCTTT

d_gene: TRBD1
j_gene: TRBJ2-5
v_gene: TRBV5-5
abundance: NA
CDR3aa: CASTRTGGSEETQYF
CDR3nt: TGTGCCAGCACTCGAACAGGGGGCTCGGAAGAGACCCAGTACTTC

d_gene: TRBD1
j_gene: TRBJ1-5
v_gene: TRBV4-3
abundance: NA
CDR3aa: CASSQGGGGGQPQHF
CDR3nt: TGCGCCAGCAGCCAAGGAGGAGGGGGCGGGCAGCCCCAGCATTTT

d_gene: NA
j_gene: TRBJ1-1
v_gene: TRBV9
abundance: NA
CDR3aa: CASSVSRERRNTEAFF
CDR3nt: TGTGCCAGCAGCGTATCCAGGGAACGCCGAAACACTGAAGCTTTCTTT

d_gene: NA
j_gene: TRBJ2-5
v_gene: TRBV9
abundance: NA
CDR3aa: CASSVDRVETQYF
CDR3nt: TGTGCCAGCAGCGTAGATCGGGTAGAGACCCAGTACTTC

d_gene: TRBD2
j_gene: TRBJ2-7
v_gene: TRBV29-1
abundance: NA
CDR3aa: CSVVGLAGAFSYEQYF
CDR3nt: TGCAGCGTTGTTGGACTAGCGGGGGCATTCTCCTACGAGCAGTACTTC

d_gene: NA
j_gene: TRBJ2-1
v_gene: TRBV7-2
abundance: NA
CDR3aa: CASSSPWGPKSTYNEQFF
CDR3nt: TGTGCCAGCAGCTCGCCCTGGGGGCCAAAATCTACCTACAATGAGCAGTTCTTC

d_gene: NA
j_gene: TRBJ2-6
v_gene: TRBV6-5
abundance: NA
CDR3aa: CASGGFGANVLTF
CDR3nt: TGTGCCAGCGGGGGCTTTGGGGCCAACGTCCTGACTTTC

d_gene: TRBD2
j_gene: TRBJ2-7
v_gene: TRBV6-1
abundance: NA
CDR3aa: CASSDETGTSGYEQYF
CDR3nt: TGTGCCAGCAGTGACGAAACCGGGACTAGCGGGTACGAGCAGTACTTC

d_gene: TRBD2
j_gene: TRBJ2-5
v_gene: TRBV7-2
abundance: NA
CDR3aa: CASSSPTEGGPRETQYF
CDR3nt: TGTGCCAGCAGCTCCCCCACGGAGGGAGGGCCCCGGGAGACCCAGTACTTC

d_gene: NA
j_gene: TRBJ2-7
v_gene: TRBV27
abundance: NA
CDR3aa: CASTRSGGSYEQYF
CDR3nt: TGTGCCAGCACTCGATCCGGAGGGTCCTACGAGCAGTACTTC

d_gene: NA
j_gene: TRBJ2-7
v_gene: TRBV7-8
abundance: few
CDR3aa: CASSLALPGANEQYF
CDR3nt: TGTGCCAGCAGCTTAGCGCTCCCAGGGGCCAACGAGCAGTACTTC

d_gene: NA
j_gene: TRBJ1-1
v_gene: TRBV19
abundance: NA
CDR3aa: CASSPERNTEAFF
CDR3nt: TGTGCCAGTTCCCCGGAGAGGAACACTGAAGCTTTCTTT

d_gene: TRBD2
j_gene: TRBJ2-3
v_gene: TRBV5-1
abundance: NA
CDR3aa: CASSLEGTSGGADTQYF
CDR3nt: TGCGCCAGCAGCTTGGAGGGGACTAGCGGGGGGGCGGATACGCAGTATTTT

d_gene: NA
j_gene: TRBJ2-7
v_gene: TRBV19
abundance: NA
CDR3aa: CASSAASATSEQYF
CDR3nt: TGTGCCAGTAGTGCTGCTAGCGCCACATCCGAGCAGTACTTC

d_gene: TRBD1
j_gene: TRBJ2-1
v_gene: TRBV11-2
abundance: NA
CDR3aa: CASSLVAGTGGYNEQFF
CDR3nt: TGTGCCAGCAGCTTAGTTGCCGGGACAGGGGGTTACAATGAGCAGTTCTTC

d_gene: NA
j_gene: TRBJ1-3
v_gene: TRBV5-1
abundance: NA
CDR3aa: CASSPPMGNTIYF
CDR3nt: TGCGCCAGCAGCCCCCCCATGGGAAACACCATATATTTT

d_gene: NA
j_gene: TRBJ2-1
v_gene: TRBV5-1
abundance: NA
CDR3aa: CASSPTGLTFQQFF
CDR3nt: TGCGCCAGCAGCCCCACGGGACTCACCTTCCAGCAGTTCTTC

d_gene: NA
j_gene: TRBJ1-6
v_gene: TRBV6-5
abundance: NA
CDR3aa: CASSLGNSPLHF
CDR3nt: TGTGCCAGCAGCCTCGGGAATTCACCCCTCCACTTT

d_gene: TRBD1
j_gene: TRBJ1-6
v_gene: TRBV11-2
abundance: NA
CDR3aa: CASSLQGGGSPLHF
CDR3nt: TGTGCCAGCAGCTTACAGGGGGGCGGTTCACCCCTCCACTTT

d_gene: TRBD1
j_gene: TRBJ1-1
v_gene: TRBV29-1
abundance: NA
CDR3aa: CSVEVRGFMNTEAFF
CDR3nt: TGCAGCGTTGAAGTCAGGGGGTTCATGAACACTGAAGCTTTCTTT

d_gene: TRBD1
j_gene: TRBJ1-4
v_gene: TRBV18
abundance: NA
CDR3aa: CASYGTATNEKLFF
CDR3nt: TGTGCCAGCTACGGGACAGCAACTAATGAAAAACTGTTTTTT

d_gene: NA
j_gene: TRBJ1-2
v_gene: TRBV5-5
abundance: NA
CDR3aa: CASSSPTAGTAYGYTF
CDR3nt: TGTGCCAGCAGCTCCCCCACGGCGGGGACGGCCTATGGCTACACCTTC

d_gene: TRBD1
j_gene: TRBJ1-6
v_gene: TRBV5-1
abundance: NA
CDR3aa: CASSLNSRGQGSSYNSPLHF
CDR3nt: TGCGCCAGCAGCTTGAATAGCAGAGGACAGGGGAGCTCCTATAATTCACCCCTCCACTTT

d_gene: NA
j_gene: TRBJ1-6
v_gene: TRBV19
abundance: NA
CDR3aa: CASSMDSTGNNSPLHF
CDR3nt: TGTGCCAGTAGTATGGACTCCACAGGGAATAATTCACCCCTCCACTTT

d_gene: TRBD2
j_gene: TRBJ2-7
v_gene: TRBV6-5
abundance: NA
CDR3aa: CASSRVAGSYEQYF
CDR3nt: TGTGCCAGCAGCCGGGTAGCGGGATCCTACGAGCAGTACTTC

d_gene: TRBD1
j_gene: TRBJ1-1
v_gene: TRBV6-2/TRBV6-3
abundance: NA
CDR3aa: CASSYSPGGSTEAFF
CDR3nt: TGTGCCAGCAGTTACTCGCCAGGGGGGAGCACTGAAGCTTTCTTT

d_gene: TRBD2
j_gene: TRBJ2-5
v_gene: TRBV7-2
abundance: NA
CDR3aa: CASTKTSGMETQYF
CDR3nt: TGTGCCAGCACAAAGACTAGCGGGATGGAGACCCAGTACTTC

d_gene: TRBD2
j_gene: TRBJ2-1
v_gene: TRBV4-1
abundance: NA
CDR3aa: CASSQVTGGYNEQFF
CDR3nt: TGCGCCAGCAGCCAAGTGACGGGAGGGTACAATGAGCAGTTCTTC

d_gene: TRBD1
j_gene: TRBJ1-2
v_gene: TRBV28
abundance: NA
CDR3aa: CASSSVTGGDYGYTF
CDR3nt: TGTGCCAGCAGTTCTGTGACAGGGGGGGACTATGGCTACACCTTC

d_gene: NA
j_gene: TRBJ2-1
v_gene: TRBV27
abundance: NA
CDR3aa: CASSFREVEDEQFF
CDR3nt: TGTGCCAGCAGTTTCCGGGAAGTGGAGGATGAGCAGTTCTTC